The 28 T cell receptor beta chains reported below all come from one sample, sequenced in a study of T-cell reconstitution after alpha-beta-depleted transplantation in children (dated by TCRdb to 2015 to 2016). The sample's treatment or condition label, decoded: allogeneic hematopoietic cell transplantation with graft depleted of TCRalphabeta T cells and CD19 B cells. The library was made by PCR. Sequencer: Illumina HiSeq 2500. To normalize quantification of the TCRbeta repertoire, the TCR libraries were built with molecular barcoding that relied on unique molecular identifiers. Using fastp trimming at Q25 and MiXCR clonotype assembly, TCRdb reanalyzed the public sequencing data and kept in-frame beta chains. Merged by CDR3 protein, the rows form single entries marked with the most common genes and DNA. The table for this sample lists approximately 130,000 distinct CDR3 sequences; about 9.5% of them were counted only once. In total, the top ten clones hold around 24% of the sample.

Sample: PBMCs, mostly from graft donor cells, taken 180 days after TCRalphabeta/CD19-depleted stem cell transplant. All receptors come from a girl less than two years old who had a stem cell transplant for combined immunodeficiency, so the T cells may come from the graft donor.

This clonotype was seen a few times. The CDR3 DNA reads TGTGCCAGCAGCTTGCAAATAGGGCCGGCCTACGAGCAGTACTTC. This encodes CASSLQIGPAYEQYF. The chain recombines TRBV5-6 with TRBJ2-7; D remains unclear. This CDR3 has 15 residues. Germline V gives CDR1 SGHDT, CDR2 YYEEEE. The V end was cut by 1 base, the J end by 2 bases, with 13 bases between.

The CDR3 coding sequence is TGTGCCAGCAGCTTAGGGTCGAGGGTTCGCACAGATACGCAGTATTTT. This codes for CASSLGSRVRTDTQYF. This chain joins TRBV11-3 and TRBJ2-3; maybe TRBD2 (5 bases). The V gene lost 1 base and the J gene lost 1 base, with 12 bases spanning the gap. The CDR3 is made up of 16 amino acids. The germline V gene has CDR1 SGHNT and CDR2 YENEEA.

The rearrangement uses TRBV5-1 and TRBJ1-2, with a weak D call TRBD1 (5 bases). The V and J ends lost 4 bases and 10 bases respectively, with 23 bases between them. The germline gives CDR1 SGHRS, CDR2 YFSETQ. There are 15 residues in the CDR3. The CDR3 sequence is CASSPNTGTPKPYTF. The CDR3 nucleotides read TGCGCCAGCAGCCCTAATACCGGGACCCCAAAGCCCTACACCTTC.

This clonotype has a count of ten or more. This chain connects TRBV6-5 to TRBJ2-7, with D tentatively TRBD1 (5 bases). The CDR3 is 14 amino acids. Germline V gene lookup returns CDR1 MNHEY and CDR2 SVGAGI. V was cut by 2 bases and J by 5 bases, with 13 bases left in between. Here the CDR3 DNA reads TGTGCCAGCAGTTACAGAAAAGGGGCCCACGAGCAGTACTTC. This translates into CASSYRKGAHEQYF.

In this sample, this clonotype turned up many times. The V gene is TRBV20-1, the J gene TRBJ2-7; no definite D call. The germline gives CDR1 DFQATT, CDR2 SNEGSKA (reference sequence). The CDR3 runs 12 residues. V was clipped by 5 bases and J by 5 bases, with 13 bases between them. CDR3 coding DNA: TGCAGTGCTGTTCGGGTTTCGGACGAGCAGTACTTC. Protein sequence: CSAVRVSDEQYF.

The J gene is TRBJ2-5, the V gene TRBV12-3 or TRBV12-4; 9 nucleotides agree with TRBD2. J gave up 5 bases and V 3 bases, and 7 bases lay outside the gene matches. The CDR3 length is 15 residues. DNA for the CDR3: TGTGCCAGCAGTTTGTCCAGCGGGAGGTGGGAGACCCAGTACTTC. This encodes CASSLSSGRWETQYF.

V usage is TRBV5-1 and J usage is TRBJ1-2; possible D gene TRBD1, 6 bases. Germline V lookup: CDR1 SGHRS, CDR2 YFSETQ. The V gene lost 3 bases and the J gene lost 8 bases, with 11 bases spanning the gap. The length of the CDR3 is 12 residues. CDR3 DNA sequence: TGCGCCAGCAGCTCCAACAGGGTGGGCTACACCTTC. It specifies CASSSNRVGYTF.

The chain couples TRBV18 to TRBJ1-1; D may be TRBD1 (6 bases). The CDR3 extends over 15 amino acids. V was trimmed by 2 bases and J by 1 base, leaving 11 bases between them. The germline CDR1 and CDR2 sequences are KGHSH and LQKENI. CDR3 coding DNA: TGTGCCAGCTCACCAGTCGGGGGCTCGAACACTGAAGCTTTCTTT. Its protein product is CASSPVGGSNTEAFF.

This chain uses TRBV10-3 with TRBJ2-1, with 9 bases aligning to TRBD1. Germline CDR1 and CDR2: ENHRY and SYGVKD. The CDR3 consists of 13 residues. J lost 3 bases, V lost 6 bases, and 0 bases had no gene match. The CDR3 DNA reads as TGTGCCATCAGGGACAGGGGCTACAATGAGCAGTTCTTC. It yields the protein CAIRDRGYNEQFF.

The chain has TRBV12-3 or TRBV12-4 and TRBJ2-1, with 9 bases fitting TRBD1. The length of the CDR3 is 15 residues. V lost 5 bases, J lost 7 bases, and 9 bases stayed unmatched. CDR3 sequence (DNA): TGTGCCAGCAGTCCGGGACAGGGCGATGGGAATGAGCAGTTCTTC. Translating it yields CASSPGQGDGNEQFF.

The table lists this clonotype with many counts. This chain connects TRBV20-1 to TRBJ2-7; the D is unclear. CDR3 length: 16 amino acids. Germline V gene data show CDR1 as DFQATT and CDR2 as SNEGSKA (reference sequence). V was trimmed by 5 bases and J by 9 bases, leaving 29 bases between them. In nucleotides, the CDR3 is TGCAGTGCTGATACGGAGTCTGGCGACCTTTTGGCAGGGCAGTACTTC. It yields the protein CSADTESGDLLAGQYF.

This clonotype was observed a few times. The V call is TRBV5-1, the J call TRBJ1-1; perhaps TRBD1 as D (5 bases). V shed 0 bases and J shed 7 bases, with 13 bases lying between them. Germline V gene data show CDR1 as SGHRS and CDR2 as YFSETQ. The CDR3 spans 14 residues. CDR3 sequence (DNA): TGCGCCAGCAGCTTGGGTGGGTTTCAGGGTGAAGCTTTCTTT. Translated, it gives CASSLGGFQGEAFF.

This clonotype was observed a handful of times. This chain connects TRBV29-1 to TRBJ1-2, with D possibly being TRBD1 (5 bases). This CDR3 comprises 13 residues. V lost 0 bases to trimming and J lost 4 bases, with 9 bases between them. Germline V gives CDR1 SQVTM, CDR2 ANQGSEA. The DNA of the CDR3 is TGCAGCGTTGAAGACCCCCAGGGCTATGGCTACACCTTC. Translated: CSVEDPQGYGYTF.

This clonotype occurred many times. The chain is built from TRBV20-1 and TRBJ1-2, with TRBD1 matching over 8 bases. Germline loops: CDR1 DFQATT, CDR2 SNEGSKA (reference sequence). Trimming took 4 bases from V and 3 from J; bases not matched to a gene: 7. This CDR3 is built from 14 residues. The CDR3 is CSAKGPGGHYGYTF. CDR3 sequence (DNA): TGCAGTGCTAAGGGGCCAGGGGGCCACTATGGCTACACCTTC.

This clonotype has only a few counts. This sequence joins TRBV7-2 and TRBJ2-1, with 11 nucleotides matching TRBD2. Trimming removed 2 bases from V and 6 bases from J; junction bases left unmatched: 6. The CDR3 extends over 16 amino acids. The V gene's germline CDR1 is SGHTA and CDR2 FQGNSA. The CDR3 loop reads CASSLRGLAVPNEQFF. Here the CDR3 DNA reads TGTGCCAGCAGCTTAAGGGGACTAGCGGTTCCCAATGAGCAGTTCTTC.

This clonotype was seen ten or more times. The chain couples TRBV7-2 to TRBJ2-1; TRBD2 matches at 9 bases. The CDR3 covers 15 residues. Trimming removed 6 bases from V and 4 bases from J; junction bases left unmatched: 7. Looked up from germline, CDR1 is SGHTA and CDR2 is FQGNSA. Written as DNA, the CDR3 is TGTGCCAGCAGTTTGGGTACTAGCGGGTACAATGAGCAGTTCTTC. Its protein product is CASSLGTSGYNEQFF.

V and J are TRBV29-1 and TRBJ2-3; tentatively, D is TRBD1 or TRBD2 (5 bases each). The CDR3 length is 16 residues. Trimming pared 7 bases from V and 1 base from J, leaving 21 bases between. Germline CDR1 SQVTM, CDR2 ANQGSEA. In DNA form, the CDR3 reads TGCAGCGCCGAGGGACCCCGCGGTAGTGGCACAGATACGCAGTATTTT. Residues: CSAEGPRGSGTDTQYF.

This clonotype was recorded a few times. The chain couples TRBV20-1 to TRBJ2-3; unclear D gene. Germline loops: CDR1 DFQATT, CDR2 SNEGSKA (reference sequence). V lost 6 bases and J lost 7, with 17 bases in between. The CDR3 has 13 amino acids. CDR3: CSAAEPYINTQYF. In nucleotides, the CDR3 is TGCAGTGCGGCCGAACCATACATAAATACGCAGTATTTT.

V gene TRBV28 combines with J gene TRBJ2-6; D remains ambiguous. This CDR3 is 17 amino acids long. Germline CDR1 reads MDHEN; CDR2 reads SYDVKM. V lost 3 bases and J 2 bases, leaving 14 bases between the germline ends. CDR3 amino acids: CASSFGQPLPGANVLTF. CDR3 DNA: TGTGCCAGCAGTTTTGGGCAGCCTTTACCTGGGGCCAACGTCCTGACTTTC. The full variable domain, in which reference TRBV28 and TRBJ2-6 provide the parts outside the CDR3, is DVKVTQSSRYLVKRTGEKVFLECVQDMDHENMFWYRQDPGLGLRLIYFSYDVKMKEKGDIPEGYSVSREKKERFSLILESASTNQTSMYLCASSFGQPLPGANVLTFGAGSRLTVL.

In nucleotides, the CDR3 is TGCAGCGTGGCGGGACTAGTGCTCAATGAGCAGTTCTTC. Translating gives CSVAGLVLNEQFF. The chain carries TRBV29-1 and TRBJ2-1, with TRBD2 matching 8 bases. This CDR3 comprises 13 residues. The germline V gene encodes CDR1 SQVTM and CDR2 ANQGSEA. The junction had 7 bases not matched to a gene; V was cut back by 6 bases and J by 6 bases.

The V and J genes are TRBV5-1 and TRBJ2-7; TRBD2 is a possible D gene (6 bases). V gave up 4 bases and J gave up 4 bases, with 15 bases separating them. The CDR3 spans 14 residues. Per the germline V gene, CDR1 is SGHRS and CDR2 is YFSETQ. The CDR3 DNA sequence: TGCGCCAGCAGCCGACTAGAAACTGGGTACGAGCAGTACTTC. Translating gives CASSRLETGYEQYF.

The V gene is TRBV15, the J gene TRBJ1-5; D unclear. From germline, CDR1 is LNHNV and CDR2 YYDKDF (reference sequence). Trimming stripped 0 bases from V and 1 base from J, with 4 bases between. The CDR3 extends over 14 amino acids. CDR3 loop: CATSRDNSNQPQHF. The DNA of the CDR3 is TGTGCCACCAGCAGAGATAACAGCAATCAGCCCCAGCATTTT.

The chain uses TRBV7-9 and TRBJ2-2; D uncertain. CDR3 size: 14 residues. The V end was cut by 5 bases, the J end by 4 bases, with 11 bases between. Germline CDR1 and CDR2: SEHNR and FQNEAQ (reference sequence). Here the CDR3 reads CASSLKRITGELFF. CDR3 bases: TGTGCCAGCAGCCTAAAAAGGATCACCGGGGAGCTGTTTTTT.

This clonotype turned up a few times. The chain carries TRBV29-1 and TRBJ2-7; 7 nucleotides line up with TRBD1. CDR3 size: 13 residues. CDR1 and CDR2 (germline): SQVTM, ANQGSEA. The J segment lost 2 bases and the V segment lost 6 bases, leaving 7 bases of the junction unmatched. The CDR3 spells CSVLDREPYEQYF. The CDR3 nucleotides read TGCAGCGTCCTAGACAGGGAGCCCTACGAGCAGTACTTC.

This clonotype was seen a few times. The gene calls are TRBV12-3 or TRBV12-4 and TRBJ2-4, with D possibly TRBD1 on 6 matching bases. Trimming removed 3 bases at V and 6 bases at J, with 12 bases between. This CDR3 region has 14 residues. DNA for the CDR3: TGTGCCAGCAGTTTCGGAACAGGGAGAAACATTCAGTACTTC. Translating gives CASSFGTGRNIQYF.

This clonotype occurred a few times. This rearrangement joins TRBV6-2 or TRBV6-3 to TRBJ2-2; 8 nucleotides match TRBD1. V dropped 4 bases and J dropped 4; count of bases not matched to a gene: 11. The CDR3 length is 17 residues. Germline CDR1 reads MNHEY; CDR2 reads SVGEGT. CDR3: CASSFDRGGTGTGELFF. As DNA, the CDR3 is TGTGCCAGCAGTTTTGACAGGGGAGGTACGGGCACCGGGGAGCTGTTTTTT.

The chain's CDR3 is CASSLRLAGVAEQFF. In nucleotides, the CDR3 is TGTGCCAGCAGCTTAAGGCTAGCGGGTGTGGCTGAGCAGTTCTTC. The chain joins TRBV7-3 to TRBJ2-1, with 8 bases aligning to TRBD2. V was pared by 1 base and J by 9 bases, with 8 bases of the junction left unmatched. The V gene's germline CDR1 is SGHTA and CDR2 FQGTGA. This CDR3 contains 15 residues.

The V gene is TRBV19, the J gene TRBJ1-5; 9 nucleotides agree with TRBD1. V shed 3 bases and J 7 bases; nucleotides not matched to a gene: 7. The CDR3 totals 15 residues. Germline CDR1 LNHDA, CDR2 SQIVND (reference sequence). This CDR3 is CASSMPGQGRQPQHF. The CDR3 DNA follows: TGTGCCAGTAGTATGCCGGGACAGGGTCGACAGCCCCAGCATTTT.